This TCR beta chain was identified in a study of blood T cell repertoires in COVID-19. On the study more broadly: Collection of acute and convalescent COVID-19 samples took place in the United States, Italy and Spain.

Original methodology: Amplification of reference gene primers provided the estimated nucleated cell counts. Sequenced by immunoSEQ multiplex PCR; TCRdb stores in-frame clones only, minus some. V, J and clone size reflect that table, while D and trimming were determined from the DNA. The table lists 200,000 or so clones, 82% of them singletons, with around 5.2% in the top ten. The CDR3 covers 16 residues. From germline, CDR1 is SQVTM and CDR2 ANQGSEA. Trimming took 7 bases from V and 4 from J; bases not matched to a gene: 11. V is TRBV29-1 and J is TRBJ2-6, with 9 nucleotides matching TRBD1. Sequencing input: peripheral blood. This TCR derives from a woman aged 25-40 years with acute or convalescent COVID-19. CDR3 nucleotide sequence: TGCAGCGCCGGTGCGACAGGGGGACACGGGGCCAACGTCCTGACTTTC. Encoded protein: CSAGATGGHGANVLTF.